Reported below is one TCR beta chain. The antigen it recognizes is unknown. No qualities accompany the bases; no much larger clone lies one base away. Using the deep immunoSEQ assay, TCR CDR3 regions were amplified from genomic DNA by multiplex PCR. Extracted genomic DNA from each cell subset was spread evenly across all wells of several immunoSEQ 96-well plates, with each plate serving as a replicate. For sorted subsets, roughly 200 ng of genomic DNA, equivalent to around 29,000 T cell genomes, went into each replicate PCR. Purified libraries were measured with a Qubit 3.0 fluorometer, size-checked on a Bioanalyzer 2100, and measured again with the KAPA Library Quantification kit. Every immunoSEQ 96-well plate was sequenced on a separate single-read 150-cycle Illumina NextSeq 550 flow cell. Concerning the study's data processing: The immunoSEQ output contained only junctional sequences without quality scores, so filtering could not match that applied to full-length reads. To assign V/J genes and CDR3, sequences were annotated against IMGT germline references using PyIR, a Python wrapper for IgBLAST v1.9. Reads were filtered out if the reads had weak V/J assignments (E-value above 1e-6), no CDR3, stop codons, out-of-frame junctions, or ambiguous translated residues. V3J clonotypes were defined as sequences sharing the same inferred V gene, J gene, and CDR3 amino acid sequence. The percentage overlap between two repertoires was calculated by dividing the number of shared unique clonotypes by the size of the smaller repertoire. Three approaches were used to assess repertoire richness: RTK rarefaction, the Chao1 estimator, and Recon v2.1 estimates of unobserved clonotypes. Generation probabilities for all TCRbeta clonotypes obtained by the gDNA method from a handful of donors were computed using OLGA. Entries here come from immuneACCESS through TCRdb and include only in-frame sequences with V and J called. Some clones fail to appear in such tables; in the studies checked, an unresolved V gene covers under half of the shortfall, and the cause of the remainder is unknown. Clonal size and the V and J genes are those of that table, whereas D and trimming came from the DNA. Recorded for this sample are fewer than 700,000 clones; about 95% of them occurred a single time. Of the sample, 0.095% to 0.14% falls within the top ten clones.

The sample comes from a study of shared clonotypes between healthy human individuals (dated by TCRdb to the early 2020s). Turning to the overall study: A couple of women and a few men aged 18 to 49 years were included in the cohort. For each donor, CD4 naive and CD4 memory were each run on three plates, CD8 naive on two plates, and CD8 memory on one plate. To increase sequencing depth and limit assay-specific biases, different laboratories used diverse techniques to prepare libraries and sequence TCR repertoires. To estimate repertoire size and how much clonotypes are shared between individuals, the study performed deep sequencing of blood TCR repertoires from roughly five healthy adults. Each donor's leukapheresis produced roughly between about 0.9 and 9.5 billion PBMCs.

For the CD8 naive samples, CD45RO-negative cells were positively selected for CCR7, yielding a CD45RA+CCR7+ population from which TemRA cells were excluded. Donors were healthy HIV-negative adults with no recently reported acute infections or vaccinations. Only Caucasian adults living in Nashville, Tennessee, USA were represented among the donors. Blood was collected by leukapheresis, and PBMCs were isolated by Ficoll-Histopaque density gradient centrifugation and then cryopreserved in liquid nitrogen vapor phase. Purity and quantity of every magnetically sorted T cell population were checked by analytical flow cytometry. Each sorted fraction had its genomic DNA isolated and then quantified by UV absorbance on a Nanodrop 2000c. The cysteine opens and the phenylalanine closes a CDR3 of 13 amino acids. The only DNA kept is the CDR3, 39 bases in frame from the first base. Trimming takes 0 bases off V and 1 base off J; junction bases not matched to a gene: 0. CDR1 SQVTM and CDR2 ANQGSEA were looked up in the germline V gene.

Here is what the overall study found, with its caveats: Incomplete sequencing was indicated by rarefaction of sorted-subset datasets, despite the large sequencing depth. Larger estimated clonotype richness was generally found for naive subsets than for memory subsets. Compared with non-shared clonotypes, the clonotypes found in all four sorted-subset donors had higher generation probabilities. Based on pairwise subsampling, the degree of clonotype sharing among donors was expected to be affected by sequencing depth. Sampling was restricted to blood, and TCR repertoires in tissue are likely to differ from TCR repertoires in blood. Because the study included a small number of donors, the genetic and exposure-history diversity represented was limited. Sharing across a few donors was observed for about 4.8% of naive CD4, 3% to 4% of naive CD8, 2% to 2.5% of memory CD4, and about 0.38% of memory CD8 clonotypes.

This sequence uses TRBV29-1 and TRBJ2-7, and TRBD2 matches 7 of the central bases. The TCR sequence derives from a woman in her 30s in good health. The sequenced sample consisted of naive CD8+ T cells sorted from blood. Explained via the paper, the cell subset or site label denotes: CD45RA+CCR7+. The DNA sequence is as follows: TGCAGCGTTGAAGAGGGACTATCCTACGAGCAGTACTTC. It translates to CSVEEGLSYEQYF.